Listed below are T cell receptor beta chains from one sample, sequenced in a study of blood T cell repertoires in COVID-19. The method was immunoSEQ multiplex PCR; TCRdb's version includes in-frame clones alone and lacks a portion of them. The top ten clones hold less than 4.5% of a sample with roughly 100,000 clones, just over 85% of them seen once. Sample: peripheral blood. The source of these receptors is a human donor in a cohort sampled during active COVID-19. CDR3s include the opening cysteine and the closing phenylalanine or tryptophan. The order of the fields is V gene, J gene, D gene, clone size, CDR3 protein, CDR3 DNA. A D gene is named only where the DNA matches it firmly. Only some rows state a clone size, as once, few, many or a class for expanded clones.

v_call: TRBV9; j_call: TRBJ1-3; d_call: TRBD1; clone_size: -; cdr3_aa: CASSSLGGAGNTIYF; cdr3_nt: TGTGCCAGCAGCTCTTTAGGGGGCGCTGGAAACACCATATATTTT
v_call: TRBV6-6; j_call: TRBJ1-1; d_call: TRBD1; clone_size: -; cdr3_aa: CASSTGTGGKAFF; cdr3_nt: TGTGCCAGCAGCACCGGGACAGGGGGAAAAGCTTTCTTT
v_call: TRBV5-1; j_call: TRBJ2-7; d_call: -; clone_size: -; cdr3_aa: CASSFFTGDEQYF; cdr3_nt: TGCGCCAGCAGCTTTTTCACGGGGGACGAGCAGTACTTC
v_call: TRBV30; j_call: TRBJ1-5; d_call: TRBD1; clone_size: -; cdr3_aa: CAWSTGATGVQPQHF; cdr3_nt: TGTGCCTGGAGTACTGGGGCGACAGGGGTTCAGCCCCAGCATTTT
v_call: TRBV30; j_call: TRBJ2-3; d_call: TRBD2; clone_size: once; cdr3_aa: CAWRGDYSDTQYF; cdr3_nt: TGTGCCTGGAGGGGGGACTATTCAGATACGCAGTATTTT
v_call: TRBV18; j_call: TRBJ1-4; d_call: TRBD1; clone_size: -; cdr3_aa: CASSPHGTVTNEKLFF; cdr3_nt: TGTGCCAGCTCACCCCATGGGACAGTGACTAATGAAAAACTGTTTTTT
v_call: TRBV5-1; j_call: TRBJ1-1; d_call: TRBD1; clone_size: few; cdr3_aa: CASSSGGETEAFF; cdr3_nt: TGCGCCAGCAGTTCAGGGGGCGAGACTGAAGCTTTCTTT
v_call: TRBV7-2; j_call: TRBJ1-4; d_call: -; clone_size: few; cdr3_aa: CASSPGRVNEKLFF; cdr3_nt: TGTGCCAGCAGCCCGGGCAGGGTTAATGAAAAACTGTTTTTT
v_call: TRBV18; j_call: TRBJ1-2; d_call: -; clone_size: -; cdr3_aa: CASSLSGNGYTF; cdr3_nt: TGTGCCAGCTCACTTTCCGGGAATGGCTACACCTTC
v_call: TRBV7-2; j_call: TRBJ2-7; d_call: -; clone_size: -; cdr3_aa: CASSQPGLFYEQYF; cdr3_nt: TGTGCCAGCAGCCAACCCGGACTATTCTACGAGCAGTACTTC
v_call: TRBV11-2; j_call: TRBJ2-7; d_call: TRBD1; clone_size: -; cdr3_aa: CASSLGTGVYEQYF; cdr3_nt: TGTGCCAGCAGCTTAGGGACAGGAGTCTACGAGCAGTACTTC
v_call: TRBV9; j_call: TRBJ2-7; d_call: -; clone_size: -; cdr3_aa: CASSRTWGGPSYEQYF; cdr3_nt: TGTGCCAGCAGCCGCACGTGGGGGGGGCCCTCCTACGAGCAGTACTTC
v_call: TRBV5-5; j_call: TRBJ2-3; d_call: TRBD2; clone_size: -; cdr3_aa: CASSLGLADTDTQYF; cdr3_nt: TGTGCCAGCAGCTTGGGGCTAGCGGACACAGATACGCAGTATTTT
v_call: TRBV7-3; j_call: TRBJ2-6; d_call: -; clone_size: -; cdr3_aa: CASSLTGATTRSGANVLTF; cdr3_nt: TGTGCCAGCAGCTTAACGGGGGCGACAACTCGCTCTGGGGCCAACGTCCTGACTTTC
v_call: TRBV12-3/TRBV12-4; j_call: TRBJ2-5; d_call: -; clone_size: -; cdr3_aa: CASSFGARETQYF; cdr3_nt: TGTGCCAGCAGTTTTGGGGCCAGAGAGACCCAGTACTTC
v_call: TRBV18; j_call: TRBJ2-1; d_call: -; clone_size: -; cdr3_aa: CASSRLNRLNEQFF; cdr3_nt: TGTGCCAGCTCACGACTCAACCGGTTAAATGAGCAGTTCTTC
v_call: TRBV7-2; j_call: TRBJ1-1; d_call: TRBD1; clone_size: -; cdr3_aa: CASSLQGAVGVF; cdr3_nt: TGTGCCAGCAGCCTACAGGGGGCGGTGGGGGTGTTT
v_call: TRBV5-1; j_call: TRBJ1-1; d_call: -; clone_size: -; cdr3_aa: CASSLRGNTEAFF; cdr3_nt: TGCGCCAGCAGCTTGAGGGGGAACACTGAAGCTTTCTTT
v_call: TRBV6-5; j_call: TRBJ2-7; d_call: TRBD1; clone_size: -; cdr3_aa: CASSTGQSPNEQYF; cdr3_nt: TGTGCCAGCAGTACGGGACAGTCCCCCAACGAGCAGTACTTC
v_call: TRBV18; j_call: TRBJ2-7; d_call: TRBD2; clone_size: -; cdr3_aa: CASSPTGTSKTYEQYF; cdr3_nt: TGTGCCAGCTCACCAACCGGGACTAGCAAAACCTACGAGCAGTACTTC
v_call: TRBV7-2; j_call: TRBJ2-1; d_call: TRBD1; clone_size: -; cdr3_aa: CASSADRAYGEQFF; cdr3_nt: TGTGCCAGCAGCGCGGACAGGGCCTATGGTGAGCAGTTCTTC
v_call: TRBV19; j_call: TRBJ2-7; d_call: TRBD1; clone_size: -; cdr3_aa: CASSPQRGPYEQYF; cdr3_nt: TGTGCCAGTAGTCCCCAGAGGGGGCCCTACGAGCAGTACTTC
v_call: TRBV10-2; j_call: TRBJ1-5; d_call: -; clone_size: -; cdr3_aa: CASSDWSGNQPQHF; cdr3_nt: TGCGCCAGCAGTGATTGGTCGGGGAATCAGCCCCAGCATTTT